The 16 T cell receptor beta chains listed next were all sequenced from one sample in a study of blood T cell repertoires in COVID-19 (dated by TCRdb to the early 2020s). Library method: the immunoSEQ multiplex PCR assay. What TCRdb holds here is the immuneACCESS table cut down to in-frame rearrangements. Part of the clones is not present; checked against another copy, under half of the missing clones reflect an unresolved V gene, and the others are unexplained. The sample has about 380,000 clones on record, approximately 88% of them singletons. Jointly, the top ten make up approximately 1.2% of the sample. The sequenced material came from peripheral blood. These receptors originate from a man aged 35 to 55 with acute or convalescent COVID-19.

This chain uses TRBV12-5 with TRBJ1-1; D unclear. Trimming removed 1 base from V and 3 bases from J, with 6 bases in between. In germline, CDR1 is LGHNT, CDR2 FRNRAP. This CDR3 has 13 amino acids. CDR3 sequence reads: CASGLDTYTEAFF. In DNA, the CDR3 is TGTGCTAGTGGTTTGGACACGTACACTGAAGCTTTCTTT.

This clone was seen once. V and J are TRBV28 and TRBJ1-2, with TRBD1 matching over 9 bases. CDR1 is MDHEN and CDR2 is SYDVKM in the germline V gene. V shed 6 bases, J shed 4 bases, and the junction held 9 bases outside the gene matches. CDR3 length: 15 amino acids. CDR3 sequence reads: CASRPPGTGTYGYTF. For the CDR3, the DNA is TGTGCCAGCAGGCCCCCCGGGACAGGGACCTATGGCTACACCTTC.

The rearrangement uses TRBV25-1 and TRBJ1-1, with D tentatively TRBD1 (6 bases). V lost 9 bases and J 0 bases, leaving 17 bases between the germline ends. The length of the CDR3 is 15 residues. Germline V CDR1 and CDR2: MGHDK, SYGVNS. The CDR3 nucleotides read TGTGCCAGTATCCAGACCGGGACAATGAACACTGAAGCTTTCTTT. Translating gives CASIQTGTMNTEAFF.

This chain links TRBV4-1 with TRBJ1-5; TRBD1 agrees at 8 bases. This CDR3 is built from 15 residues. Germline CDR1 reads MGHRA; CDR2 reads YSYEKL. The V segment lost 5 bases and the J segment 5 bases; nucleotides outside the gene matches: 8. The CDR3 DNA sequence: TGCGCCAGCAGCGAATGGACAGGGCTGCATCAGCCCCAGCATTTT. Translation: CASSEWTGLHQPQHF.

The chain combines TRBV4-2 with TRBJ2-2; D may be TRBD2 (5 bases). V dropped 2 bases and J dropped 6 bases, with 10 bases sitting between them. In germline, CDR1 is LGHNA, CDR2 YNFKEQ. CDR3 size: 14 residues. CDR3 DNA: TGTGCCAGCAGCCAAAAGCCGGAGGCCGGGGAGCTGTTTTTT. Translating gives CASSQKPEAGELFF.

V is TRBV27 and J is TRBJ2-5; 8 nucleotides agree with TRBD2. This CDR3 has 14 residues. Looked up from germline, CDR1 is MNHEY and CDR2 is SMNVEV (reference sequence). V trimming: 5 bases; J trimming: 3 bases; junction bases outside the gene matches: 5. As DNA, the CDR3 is TGTGCCAGCAGTCCTCAACTAGCGGAAGAGACCCAGTACTTC. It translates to CASSPQLAEETQYF.

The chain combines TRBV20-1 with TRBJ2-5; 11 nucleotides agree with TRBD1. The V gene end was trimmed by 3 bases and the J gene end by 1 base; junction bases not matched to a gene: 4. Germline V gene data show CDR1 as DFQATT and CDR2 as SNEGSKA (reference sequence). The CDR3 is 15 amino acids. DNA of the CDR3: TGCAGTGCTAGTGGAGGACAGGGGGCCCAAGAGACCCAGTACTTC. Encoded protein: CSASGGQGAQETQYF.

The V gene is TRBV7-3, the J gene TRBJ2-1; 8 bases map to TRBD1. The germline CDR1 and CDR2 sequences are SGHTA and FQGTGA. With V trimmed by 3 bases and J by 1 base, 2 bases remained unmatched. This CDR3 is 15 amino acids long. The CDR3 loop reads CASSFDRGSYNEQFF. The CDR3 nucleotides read TGTGCCAGCAGCTTTGACAGGGGTTCCTACAATGAGCAGTTCTTC.

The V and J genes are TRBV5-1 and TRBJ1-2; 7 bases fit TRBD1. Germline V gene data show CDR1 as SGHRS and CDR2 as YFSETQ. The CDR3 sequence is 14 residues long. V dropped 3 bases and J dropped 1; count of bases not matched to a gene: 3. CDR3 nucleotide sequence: TGCGCCAGCAGCTCGGGGACAGTTAACTATGGCTACACCTTC. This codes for CASSSGTVNYGYTF.

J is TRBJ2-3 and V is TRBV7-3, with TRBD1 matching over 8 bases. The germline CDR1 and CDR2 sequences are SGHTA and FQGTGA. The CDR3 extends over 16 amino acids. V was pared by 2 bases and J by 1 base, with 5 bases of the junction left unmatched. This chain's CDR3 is CASSLGAGGGTDTQYF. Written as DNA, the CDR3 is TGTGCCAGCAGCTTAGGGGCAGGGGGCGGCACAGATACGCAGTATTTT.

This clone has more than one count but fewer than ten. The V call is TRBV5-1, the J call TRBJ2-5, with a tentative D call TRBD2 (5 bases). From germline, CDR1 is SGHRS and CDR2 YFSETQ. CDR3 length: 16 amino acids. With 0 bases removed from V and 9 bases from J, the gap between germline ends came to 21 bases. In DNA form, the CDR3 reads TGCGCCAGCAGCTTGGCCTCGGTAACGGATATCGGGGCCCAGTACTTC. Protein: CASSLASVTDIGAQYF.

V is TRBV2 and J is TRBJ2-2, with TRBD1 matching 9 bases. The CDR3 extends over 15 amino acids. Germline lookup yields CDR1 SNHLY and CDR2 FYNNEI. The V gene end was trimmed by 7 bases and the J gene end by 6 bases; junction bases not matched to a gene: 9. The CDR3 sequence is CASTTRDRVAGELFF. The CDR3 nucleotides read TGTGCCAGCACCACTAGGGACAGGGTCGCCGGGGAGCTGTTTTTT.

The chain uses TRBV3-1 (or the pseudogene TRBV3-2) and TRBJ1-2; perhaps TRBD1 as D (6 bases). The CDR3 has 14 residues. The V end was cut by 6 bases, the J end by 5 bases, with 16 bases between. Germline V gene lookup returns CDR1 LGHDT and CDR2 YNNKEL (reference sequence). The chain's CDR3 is CASSQDRGPYGYTF. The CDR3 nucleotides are TGTGCCAGCAGTCAGGACAGAGGGCCTTATGGCTACACCTTC.

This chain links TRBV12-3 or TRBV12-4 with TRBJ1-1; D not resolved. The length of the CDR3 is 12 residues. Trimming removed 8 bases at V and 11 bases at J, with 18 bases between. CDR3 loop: CASLSGRGVAFF. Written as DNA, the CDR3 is TGTGCCAGCCTGTCGGGTCGCGGTGTGGCTTTCTTT.

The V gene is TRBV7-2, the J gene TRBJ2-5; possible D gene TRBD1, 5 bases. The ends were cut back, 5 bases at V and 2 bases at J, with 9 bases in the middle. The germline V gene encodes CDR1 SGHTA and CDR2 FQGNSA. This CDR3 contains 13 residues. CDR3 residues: CASSGRAQETQYF. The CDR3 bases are TGTGCCAGCAGCGGCAGGGCACAAGAGACCCAGTACTTC.

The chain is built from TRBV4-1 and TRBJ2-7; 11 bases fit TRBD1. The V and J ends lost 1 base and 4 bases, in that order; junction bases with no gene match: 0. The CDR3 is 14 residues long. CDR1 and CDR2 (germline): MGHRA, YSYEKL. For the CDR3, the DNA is TGCGCCAGCAGCCAAGGGGACAGGGGGTACGAGCAGTACTTC. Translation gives CASSQGDRGYEQYF.